The rows below give T cell receptor beta chains drawn from one sample of a study of T cell responses to AZD1222 COVID-19 vaccine. Libraries were prepared by immunoSEQ multiplex PCR; TCRdb keeps only in-frame clonotypes and omits some of them. The table lists roughly 140,000 clones, approximately 88% of them singletons. Specimen: peripheral blood, collected on day 0 of MenACWY control vaccination. The receptors derive from an adult in good health. CDR3s include the opening cysteine and the closing phenylalanine or tryptophan. Fields, in order: clone size, D gene, V gene, J gene, CDR3 DNA, CDR3 protein. A D gene is named only where the DNA matches it firmly. Size is omitted from some rows. Given values are once, few, many or a class for expanded clones.

clone_size: NA; d_call: TRBD1; v_call: TRBV7-2; j_call: TRBJ2-5; cdr3_nt: TGTGCCAGCAGCCGGACAGGCACACAAGAGACCCAGTACTTC; cdr3_aa: CASSRTGTQETQYF
clone_size: NA; d_call: NA; v_call: TRBV18; j_call: TRBJ2-3; cdr3_nt: TGTGCCAGCTCACCACGAAGAGATACGCAGTATTTT; cdr3_aa: CASSPRRDTQYF
clone_size: NA; d_call: NA; v_call: TRBV5-6; j_call: TRBJ1-3; cdr3_nt: TGTGCCAGCATCCTGGGGGGTGTAGGAAACACCATATATTTT; cdr3_aa: CASILGGVGNTIYF
clone_size: NA; d_call: NA; v_call: TRBV9; j_call: TRBJ2-1; cdr3_nt: TGTGCCAGCAGCGGCCCGAGGAACGAGGAGGTAGCATACAATGAGCAGTTCTTC; cdr3_aa: CASSGPRNEEVAYNEQFF
clone_size: once; d_call: NA; v_call: TRBV12-2; j_call: TRBJ2-3; cdr3_nt: TGTTCCCGCACAGATACGCAGTATTTT; cdr3_aa: CSRTDTQYF
clone_size: NA; d_call: TRBD2; v_call: TRBV10-3; j_call: TRBJ2-7; cdr3_nt: TGTGCCATCAGCCCCGCTAGCGGGGTAGGCGAGGAGCAGTACTTC; cdr3_aa: CAISPASGVGEEQYF
clone_size: NA; d_call: NA; v_call: TRBV7-9; j_call: TRBJ1-2; cdr3_nt: TGTGCCAGCAGCTTAGATGGGGGAACCTATGGCTACACCTTC; cdr3_aa: CASSLDGGTYGYTF
clone_size: NA; d_call: TRBD1; v_call: TRBV27; j_call: TRBJ2-7; cdr3_nt: TGTGCCAGCTGGACAGGGGACTCCTACGAGCAGTACTTC; cdr3_aa: CASWTGDSYEQYF
clone_size: NA; d_call: NA; v_call: TRBV4-2; j_call: TRBJ1-4; cdr3_nt: TGTGCCAGCAGCCAGGGAGGGGAAAAACTGTTTTTT; cdr3_aa: CASSQGGEKLFF
clone_size: NA; d_call: NA; v_call: TRBV6-6; j_call: TRBJ1-2; cdr3_nt: TGTGCCAGCAGTTACCAGCAGGGCAGCTATGGCTACACCTTC; cdr3_aa: CASSYQQGSYGYTF
clone_size: NA; d_call: NA; v_call: TRBV7-2; j_call: TRBJ2-1; cdr3_nt: TGTGCCAGCAGCCCCTTGGGGAGGTGGCAGTTCTTC; cdr3_aa: CASSPLGRWQFF
clone_size: few; d_call: NA; v_call: TRBV6-6; j_call: TRBJ1-1; cdr3_nt: NA; cdr3_aa: CASSSSDTEAFF
clone_size: few; d_call: NA; v_call: TRBV7-3; j_call: TRBJ2-1; cdr3_nt: TGTGCCAGCAGCCATAAACCCACGGGGCGCTCCTACAATGAGCAGTTCTTC; cdr3_aa: CASSHKPTGRSYNEQFF
clone_size: NA; d_call: TRBD2; v_call: TRBV4-3; j_call: TRBJ2-7; cdr3_nt: TGCGCCAGCAGCCAAGATTTGGGCGGGAGCTCCTACGAGCAGTACTTC; cdr3_aa: CASSQDLGGSSYEQYF
clone_size: NA; d_call: TRBD1; v_call: TRBV28; j_call: TRBJ1-4; cdr3_nt: TGTGCCAGCAGTCGGACAGGGCTCTTTGAAAAACTGTTTTTT; cdr3_aa: CASSRTGLFEKLFF
clone_size: NA; d_call: NA; v_call: TRBV5-1; j_call: TRBJ1-2; cdr3_nt: TGCGCCAGCAGCCTGGAGCCGTCGTGGGATGGCTACACCTTC; cdr3_aa: CASSLEPSWDGYTF
clone_size: NA; d_call: NA; v_call: TRBV18; j_call: TRBJ2-6; cdr3_nt: TGTGCCAGCTCACGGGCAGTTAGTAGCTCTGGGGCCAACGTCCTGACTTTC; cdr3_aa: CASSRAVSSSGANVLTF
clone_size: NA; d_call: TRBD2; v_call: TRBV9; j_call: TRBJ2-1; cdr3_nt: TGTGCCAGCAGCGTAGGTGCGGGAGCCTACAATGAGCAGTTCTTC; cdr3_aa: CASSVGAGAYNEQFF
clone_size: NA; d_call: NA; v_call: TRBV29-1; j_call: TRBJ2-7; cdr3_nt: TGCAGCGTCCGACCGAGGGACTCCTACGAGCAGTACTTC; cdr3_aa: CSVRPRDSYEQYF
clone_size: NA; d_call: NA; v_call: TRBV12-3/TRBV12-4; j_call: TRBJ1-1; cdr3_nt: TGTGCCAGCAGTTTTTCGGGGGACACTGAAGCTTTCTTT; cdr3_aa: CASSFSGDTEAFF
clone_size: NA; d_call: TRBD1; v_call: TRBV11-1; j_call: TRBJ1-1; cdr3_nt: TGTGCCAGCAGCTTACGGGACAGGGTGAACACTGAAGCTTTCTTT; cdr3_aa: CASSLRDRVNTEAFF
clone_size: NA; d_call: TRBD2; v_call: TRBV28; j_call: TRBJ2-3; cdr3_nt: TGTGCCAGCAGCTTAGGCGGGAGTATGGTTATAGATACGCAGTATTTT; cdr3_aa: CASSLGGSMVIDTQYF